What follows describes a single TCR beta chain. V was pared by 0 bases and J by 2 bases, with 14 bases between. This CDR3 has 16 amino acids. From germline, CDR1 is MNHEY and CDR2 SVGAGI. Study processing details: Using reference gene primer amplification, nucleated cell counts were estimated. Here immunoSEQ multiplex PCR was the method, and the copy in TCRdb shows in-frame clones only, minus some. V and J calls and clone size are those listed in that table; D and trimming were worked out from the DNA. The data show over 85,000 clones, 87% seen once. Seattle participants joined during active infection and were tracked over time. This entry is derived from a study of blood T cell repertoires in COVID-19. Background on the study: Acute and convalescent COVID-19 specimens originated in the United States, Italy and Spain. From T cells, B-cell-depleted T cells, or PBMCs came the material, which was cDNA or gDNA.

The TCR was taken from a woman aged 50 to 60 with COVID-19, enrolled during active disease. Sequencing was performed on peripheral blood. The chain employs TRBV6-5 and TRBJ2-7, with D tentatively TRBD1 (5 bases). Here the CDR3 DNA reads TGTGCCAGCAGTTACTCGAACGTCAGGGCAGCCTACGAGCAGTACTTC. This gives the protein CASSYSNVRAAYEQYF.